This passage covers 18 T cell receptor beta chains from one sample sequenced in a study of technical replicates of blood from a handful of donors. Only in-frame clones appear in the TCRdb table, and some are missing; sequencing was by immunoSEQ multiplex PCR. The table lists over 70,000 clones, over 85% of them singletons. Sample: T cells isolated from PBMCs. The receptors originated from a human donor in good health.

The gene calls are TRBV25-1 and TRBJ2-7, with 13 positions matching TRBD2. The germline V gene has CDR1 MGHDK and CDR2 SYGVNS. The V segment lost 8 bases and the J segment 2 bases; nucleotides outside the gene matches: 0. This CDR3 spans 13 amino acids. DNA for the CDR3: TGTGCCAGCGGGACTAGCGGGACCTACGAGCAGTACTTC. Its translation is CASGTSGTYEQYF.

This clone was seen once. The chain recombines TRBV27 with TRBJ1-5; TRBD1 matches at 9 bases. The CDR3 length is 16 residues. The V and J ends lost 4 bases and 1 base, in that order; junction bases with no gene match: 5. Germline lookup yields CDR1 MNHEY and CDR2 SMNVEV (reference sequence). For the CDR3, the DNA is TGTGCCAGCAGTTCTCGGACAGGGGAGAGCAATCAGCCCCAGCATTTT. Translated: CASSSRTGESNQPQHF.

The chain has TRBV29-1 and TRBJ1-1; TRBD1 agrees at 8 bases. V was pared by 8 bases and J by 1 base, with 6 bases of the junction left unmatched. The germline CDR1 and CDR2 sequences are SQVTM and ANQGSEA. This CDR3 region has 13 residues. CDR3 protein: CSSSGGQNTEAFF. CDR3 coding DNA: TGCAGCTCCTCAGGGGGCCAGAACACTGAAGCTTTCTTT.

The V gene is TRBV11-2, the J gene TRBJ1-2; tentatively, D is TRBD1 (5 bases). Looked up from germline, CDR1 is SGHAT and CDR2 is FQNNGV. The CDR3 runs 12 residues. The V end lost 5 bases, the J end lost 8 bases, and 12 bases lay between the germline ends. CDR3 DNA sequence: TGTGCCAGCAGCCTCCAGGGAAGGGGCTACACCTTC. It codes for CASSLQGRGYTF.

The chain combines TRBV7-3 with TRBJ1-4; D might be TRBD1 (5 bases). The germline V gene encodes CDR1 SGHTA and CDR2 FQGTGA. Deletions cut 10 bases from V and 7 bases from J, with 16 bases between. The CDR3 length is 13 residues. The CDR3 loop is CANSTRRGEKLFF. The DNA of the CDR3 is TGTGCCAACAGTACCAGGAGGGGTGAAAAACTGTTTTTT. The variable domain in full, with the rest retrieved from reference TRBV7-3 and TRBJ1-4, is GAGVSQTPSNKVTEKGKYVELRCDPISGHTALYWYRQSLGQGPEFLIYFQGTGAADDSGLPNDRFFAVRPEGSVSTLKIQRTERGDSAVYLCANSTRRGEKLFFGSGTQLSVL.

This clone came up once. The rearrangement joins TRBV12-5 to TRBJ2-1; perhaps TRBD1 as D (6 bases). Germline values: CDR1 LGHNT, CDR2 FRNRAP. The CDR3 length is 15 residues. V was clipped by 6 bases and J by 4 bases, with 16 bases between them. CDR3 sequence (DNA): TGTGCTAGTGGCCTTGGGCAGGGGAGATACAATGAGCAGTTCTTC. As protein: CASGLGQGRYNEQFF.

The chain combines TRBV19 with TRBJ2-7; 8 nucleotides agree with TRBD1. J lost 6 bases, V lost 3 bases, and 7 bases had no gene match. The germline CDR1 and CDR2 sequences are LNHDA and SQIVND (reference sequence). The length of the CDR3 is 14 residues. The CDR3 loop is CASSIRQGSGEQYF. The CDR3 DNA is TGTGCCAGTAGTATTAGACAGGGGTCGGGCGAGCAGTACTTC.

The chain joins TRBV5-6 to TRBJ2-1; 8 bases line up with TRBD1. Germline assignment: CDR1 SGHDT and CDR2 YYEEEE. V was clipped by 2 bases and J by 7 bases; unmatched bases: 2. This CDR3 comprises 13 residues. The CDR3 nucleotides are TGTGCCAGCAGCTTTCAGGGGGCGAATGAGCAGTTCTTC. This sequence encodes CASSFQGANEQFF.

The genes are TRBV28 and TRBJ1-4; D possibly corresponds to TRBD1 (5 bases). Germline CDR1 is MDHEN and CDR2 is SYDVKM. V was trimmed by 2 bases and J by 2 bases, leaving 9 bases between them. CDR3 size: 15 residues. CDR3 residues: CASSLTRVTNEKLFF. In DNA, the CDR3 is TGTGCCAGCAGTTTAACCAGGGTTACTAATGAAAAACTGTTTTTT. Full variable domain (outside the CDR3, taken from reference TRBV28 and TRBJ1-4): DVKVTQSSRYLVKRTGEKVFLECVQDMDHENMFWYRQDPGLGLRLIYFSYDVKMKEKGDIPEGYSVSREKKERFSLILESASTNQTSMYLCASSLTRVTNEKLFFGSGTQLSVL.

This chain connects TRBV19 to TRBJ2-7; D is possibly TRBD1 (5 bases). Germline assignment: CDR1 LNHDA and CDR2 SQIVND (reference sequence). The ends were cut back, 8 bases at V and 1 base at J, with 15 bases in the middle. CDR3 size: 14 residues. Written as DNA, the CDR3 is TGTGCCAGTTCCATTGGGGCCCATTCCTACGAGCAGTACTTC. It codes for CASSIGAHSYEQYF.

V and J are TRBV7-8 and TRBJ2-1; 7 nucleotides agree with TRBD1. This CDR3 is built from 16 residues. Per the germline V gene, CDR1 is SGHVS and CDR2 is FQNEAQ. Trimming at V came to 5 bases and at J to 2 bases, leaving 9 bases not matched to a gene. CDR3 sequence: CASSLIGTDTYNEQFF. CDR3 bases: TGTGCCAGCAGCCTAATCGGGACAGATACCTACAATGAGCAGTTCTTC.

The genes are TRBV19 and TRBJ2-1; perhaps TRBD2 as D (5 bases). The V gene lost 8 bases and the J gene lost 5 bases, with 10 bases spanning the gap. This CDR3 has 12 residues. The germline V gene encodes CDR1 LNHDA and CDR2 SQIVND (reference sequence). CDR3 residues: CASGSPHNEQFF. As DNA, the CDR3 is TGTGCCAGTGGGAGCCCCCACAATGAGCAGTTCTTC.

V and J are TRBV7-6 and TRBJ1-1; D gene ambiguous. Trimming left V 7 bases short and J 0 bases short, with 6 bases between. This CDR3 is built from 12 residues. Germline loops: CDR1 SGHVS, CDR2 FNYEAQ. CDR3 nucleotide sequence: TGTGCCAGCACCCAGATGAACACTGAAGCTTTCTTT. It codes for CASTQMNTEAFF.

The rearrangement joins TRBV2 to TRBJ2-6, with D unclear. Germline loops: CDR1 SNHLY, CDR2 FYNNEI. CDR3 length equals 15 residues. V was trimmed by 5 bases and J by 0 bases, leaving 8 bases between them. Here the CDR3 DNA reads TGTGCCAGCAGTCCAGGCTTCTCTGGGGCCAACGTCCTGACTTTC. This gives the protein CASSPGFSGANVLTF.

The J gene is TRBJ2-6, the V gene TRBV5-1; 7 bases line up with TRBD1. From germline, CDR1 is SGHRS and CDR2 YFSETQ. J gave up 0 bases and V 3 bases, and 15 bases lay outside the gene matches. The CDR3 covers 20 residues. In DNA form, the CDR3 reads TGCGCCAGCAGCTCCAATAACAAGACAGGGTACCTCTCTGGGGCCAACGTCCTGACTTTC. Translation: CASSSNNKTGYLSGANVLTF.

The J gene is TRBJ1-1, the V gene TRBV28; 8 nucleotides line up with TRBD1. With 6 bases clipped from V and 5 bases from J, the junction kept 11 bases outside the gene matches. Germline V CDR1 and CDR2: MDHEN, SYDVKM. This CDR3 has 15 residues. The CDR3: CASRRSGGGWTEAFF. In DNA form, the CDR3 reads TGTGCCAGCAGACGATCAGGGGGCGGGTGGACTGAAGCTTTCTTT.

The V and J genes are TRBV27 and TRBJ2-7, with D tentatively TRBD1 (6 bases). The CDR3 is 11 residues long. Trimming took off 6 bases at V and 6 bases at J, with 9 bases between the two ends. The germline CDR1 and CDR2 sequences are MNHEY and SMNVEV (reference sequence). In nucleotides, the CDR3 is TGTGCCAGCAGAACAGGGTCCGAGCAGTACTTC. Protein sequence: CASRTGSEQYF.

This chain uses TRBV29-1 with TRBJ2-7; weak D call: TRBD2 (7 bases). The germline V gene encodes CDR1 SQVTM and CDR2 ANQGSEA. The CDR3 contains 14 residues. Trimming stripped 3 bases from V and 3 bases from J, with 15 bases between. The CDR3 DNA follows: TGCAGCGTTGAGGGGGGGCTAGCGGACTACGAGCAGTACTTC. This sequence encodes CSVEGGLADYEQYF.